This TCR beta chain was documented in a study of blood T cell repertoires in COVID-19. As for the study in general: There were acute and convalescent COVID-19 samples, and they came from the United States, Italy and Spain.

Original handling: Amplification from reference gene primers served as the basis for estimated nucleated cell counts. TCRdb's table, derived via immunoSEQ multiplex PCR, lists solely in-frame clones and lacks some. V, J and clone size were drawn from that table, and D and trimming were deduced from the DNA. Counted here are around 250,000 clones, 75% to 95% occurring once; the ten biggest clones make up approximately 3%. Germline assignment: CDR1 LGHDT and CDR2 YNNKEL (reference sequence). V was shortened by 1 base and J by 7 bases, with 5 bases between the two germline ends. The CDR3 runs to 12 residues.

This TCR was sampled from a man aged 35-49 years who had been exposed to COVID-19. The source material was PBMCs or T cells enriched from blood (not recorded which). This sequence joins TRBV3-1 (or the pseudogene TRBV3-2) and TRBJ1-5; D is undetermined. DNA of the CDR3: TGTGCCAGCAGCCAAGGCGCACAGCCCCAGCATTTT. It encodes CASSQGAQPQHF.